Each of the 32 T cell receptor beta chains below was sequenced from the same sample in a study of CD8 T cells in ankylosing spondylitis. MiXCR was run by TCRdb on the 5' RACE reads, yielding one entry per CDR3 protein. Of around 300,000 distinct CDR3 sequences listed, roughly 14% are singletons. The sample was blood, either unsorted or a sorted T cell fraction (not recorded which). These receptors all stem from a male donor with ankylosing spondylitis or in good health (not recorded which).

The table lists this clonotype with a few counts. This sequence joins TRBV5-1 and TRBJ1-4, with 9 nucleotides matching TRBD1. Per germline, CDR1 SGHRS and CDR2 YFSETQ. J gave up 8 bases and V 0 bases, and 8 bases lay outside the gene matches. There are 16 residues in the CDR3. The CDR3 region has the DNA TGCGCCAGCAGCTTGGGAGGAACGGACAGGGGCGAAAAACTGTTTTTT. Amino acids: CASSLGGTDRGEKLFF.

This chain joins TRBV12-3 or TRBV12-4 and TRBJ1-5, with TRBD1 matching over 9 bases. Trimming removed 7 bases from V and 2 bases from J; junction bases left unmatched: 6. CDR3 length: 15 amino acids. The CDR3 region has the DNA TGTGCCAGCACCGGGGACAGGGTAGGCAATCAGCCCCAGCATTTT. Protein: CASTGDRVGNQPQHF.

This clonotype was observed a handful of times. The chain combines TRBV21-1 with TRBJ2-3; the table's D call of TRBD2 was not tested on the DNA. TRBV21-1 is tagged as a pseudogene. The CDR3 contains 16 residues. The CDR3 region has the DNA TGTGCCAGCAGCCCTCTTAGGGGGGGAGGGACAGATACGCAGTATTTT. It yields the protein CASSPLRGGGTDTQYF.

The chain employs TRBV29-1 and TRBJ2-5; D is undetermined. The germline CDR1 and CDR2 sequences are SQVTM and ANQGSEA. The CDR3 has 11 residues. The ends were cut back, 3 bases at V and 7 bases at J, with 9 bases in the middle. The CDR3 bases are TGCAGCGTTGAGGGCCCAGGGACCCAGTACTTC. Its translation: CSVEGPGTQYF.

This clonotype has more than one count but fewer than ten. The chain employs TRBV5-1 and TRBJ2-7, with TRBD2 matching 10 bases. V dropped 1 base and J dropped 2; count of bases not matched to a gene: 9. CDR3 size: 17 residues. Per germline, CDR1 SGHRS and CDR2 YFSETQ. CDR3 residues: CASSLSSGRTHPYEQYF. CDR3 coding DNA: TGCGCCAGCAGCTTGTCTAGCGGGAGAACCCATCCCTACGAGCAGTACTTC.

This clonotype turned up a few times. The rearrangement links TRBV5-1 to TRBJ1-1; no definite D call. V was pared by 4 bases and J by 1 base, with 11 bases between. The CDR3 spans 14 residues. Per germline, CDR1 SGHRS and CDR2 YFSETQ. The CDR3 DNA reads TGCGCCAGCAGCGCGGACGGCTCGAACACTGAAGCTTTCTTT. This codes for CASSADGSNTEAFF.

This clonotype turned up a few times. The genes are TRBV20-1 and TRBJ2-1; possibly TRBD1 or TRBD2 for D (5 bases each). V lost 5 bases to trimming and J lost 2 bases, with 16 bases between them. CDR1 DFQATT and CDR2 SNEGSKA come from the germline V gene (reference sequence). The CDR3 sequence is 15 residues long. CDR3 nucleotide sequence: TGCAGTGCTTGGTCCTTGGGGGAGACCTACAATGAGCAGTTCTTC. Its protein is CSAWSLGETYNEQFF.

The chain uses TRBV9 and TRBJ2-7; D may be TRBD1 (7 bases). Germline loops: CDR1 SGDLS, CDR2 YYNGEE. The CDR3 spans 15 residues. V lost 0 bases and J lost 9, with 19 bases in between. The CDR3 reads CASSVGSLDREAQYF. CDR3 in DNA: TGTGCCAGCAGCGTAGGGTCCCTAGACAGGGAGGCGCAGTACTTC. The full variable domain, with the rest looked up from reference TRBV9 and TRBJ2-7, is DSGVTQTPKHLITATGQRVTLRCSPRSGDLSVYWYQQSLDQGLQFLIQYYNGEERAKGNILERFSAQQFPDLHSELNLSSLELGDSALYFCASSVGSLDREAQYFGPGTRLTVT.

The J gene is TRBJ2-7, the V gene TRBV10-2; 9 positions agree with TRBD2. In germline, CDR1 is WSHSY, CDR2 SAAADI. The V and J ends lost 5 bases and 2 bases, in that order; junction bases with no gene match: 7. The CDR3 spans 15 residues. CDR3 DNA sequence: TGCGCCAGCAGTCGTCTAGCGGGGAGTACCTACGAGCAGTACTTC. Amino acids: CASSRLAGSTYEQYF.

The chain links TRBV27 to TRBJ2-2, with 8 bases that match TRBD1. V gave up 6 bases and J gave up 5 bases; unmatched junction bases: 20. The CDR3 is made up of 19 amino acids. Germline V CDR1 and CDR2: MNHEY, SMNVEV (reference sequence). The CDR3 spells CASRHDRGGLYGSTGELFF. CDR3 nucleotides: TGTGCCAGCAGACATGACAGGGGTGGGCTGTACGGCTCTACCGGGGAGCTGTTTTTT.

V gene TRBV27 combines with J gene TRBJ1-5; D gene unclear. The CDR3 loop spans 16 amino acids. Trimming took 3 bases from V and 0 from J, leaving 12 bases between them. From germline, CDR1 is MNHEY and CDR2 SMNVEV (reference sequence). The CDR3 nucleotides read TGTGCCAGCAGTTTGGGCAGTACCTATAGCAATCAGCCCCAGCATTTT. Protein sequence: CASSLGSTYSNQPQHF.

The V call is TRBV5-1, the J call TRBJ2-1; 9 bases agree with TRBD1. This CDR3 has 14 amino acids. Germline trimming cut 4 bases from V and 6 bases from J; bases unmatched to any gene: 5. From germline, CDR1 is SGHRS and CDR2 YFSETQ. The CDR3 sequence: CASSAGTGTNEQFF. CDR3 nucleotide sequence: TGCGCCAGCAGCGCCGGGACAGGGACCAATGAGCAGTTCTTC.

In this sample, this clonotype turned up many times. The rearrangement uses TRBV9 and TRBJ1-3; D is unclear. The V end lost 4 bases, the J end lost 0 bases, and 8 bases lay between the germline ends. Germline V lookup: CDR1 SGDLS, CDR2 YYNGEE. This CDR3 is 14 amino acids long. The CDR3 region has the DNA TGTGCCAGCAGCCCATCCTTCTCTGGAAACACCATATATTTT. Its translation is CASSPSFSGNTIYF. Supplemented by reference TRBV9 and TRBJ1-3, the full variable domain reads DSGVTQTPKHLITATGQRVTLRCSPRSGDLSVYWYQQSLDQGLQFLIQYYNGEERAKGNILERFSAQQFPDLHSELNLSSLELGDSALYFCASSPSFSGNTIYFGEGSWLTVV.

CDR3 sequence: CASRPGHGQGATNTEAFF. In DNA, the CDR3 is TGTGCCAGCAGACCGGGTCACGGACAGGGGGCGACGAACACTGAAGCTTTCTTT. J is TRBJ1-1 and V is TRBV12-3 or TRBV12-4; 11 nucleotides line up with TRBD1. The CDR3 totals 18 residues. J was trimmed by 1 base and V by 6 bases; bases with no gene match: 13.

This clonotype was observed a handful of times. The chain has TRBV27 and TRBJ1-6; no reliable D call. The germline V gene has CDR1 MNHEY and CDR2 SMNVEV (reference sequence). CDR3 length equals 13 residues. V lost 2 bases to trimming and J lost 10 bases, with 9 bases between them. The chain's CDR3 is CASSLAGLSPLHF. The DNA for the CDR3 is TGTGCCAGCAGTTTAGCGGGTCTGTCACCCCTCCACTTT.

This clonotype has just a few counts. The chain carries TRBV6-1 and TRBJ2-6, with unresolved D. The V and J ends lost 8 bases and 0 bases respectively, with 11 bases between them. In germline, CDR1 is MNHNS, CDR2 SASEGT. The CDR3 has 15 residues. CDR3 in amino acids: CASAPLHSGANVLTF. In DNA form, the CDR3 reads TGTGCCAGCGCCCCGTTACACTCTGGGGCCAACGTCCTGACTTTC.

This clonotype has just a few counts. This chain connects TRBV6-6 to TRBJ1-5; D is ambiguous. The V end lost 7 bases, the J end lost 0 bases, and 7 bases lay between the germline ends. Per germline, CDR1 MNHNY and CDR2 SVGAGI (reference sequence). The CDR3 contains 13 residues. This CDR3 is CASTLDSNQPQHF. In DNA, the CDR3 is TGTGCCAGCACTCTAGATAGCAATCAGCCCCAGCATTTT.

This clonotype appeared many times. This chain links TRBV29-1 with TRBJ2-7; TRBD1 aligns across 7 bases. V shed 6 bases, J shed 2 bases, and the junction held 7 bases outside the gene matches. CDR3 size: 13 residues. Germline values: CDR1 SQVTM, CDR2 ANQGSEA. The CDR3 spells CSVGTDSTYEQYF. The DNA for the CDR3 is TGCAGCGTCGGGACAGACTCTACCTACGAGCAGTACTTC.

This clonotype was detected many times. V is TRBV12-3 or TRBV12-4 and J is TRBJ2-7; the D is unclear. This CDR3 contains 12 residues. Between the trimmed V and J ends, which lost 5 bases and 7 bases, there was a span of 12 bases. DNA for the CDR3: TGTGCCAGCAGTGTCCCGGGTTGGGAGCAGTACTTC. It translates to CASSVPGWEQYF.

The chain carries TRBV20-1 and TRBJ2-4; D call uncertain. CDR1 DFQATT and CDR2 SNEGSKA come from the germline V gene (reference sequence). V was clipped by 3 bases and J by 5 bases, with 8 bases between them. The CDR3 is 12 residues long. This chain's CDR3 is CSASRAENIQYF. The CDR3 bases are TGCAGTGCTAGTCGGGCGGAAAACATTCAGTACTTC.

This clonotype has more than one count but fewer than ten. The chain couples TRBV10-3 to TRBJ2-3; unclear D gene. The CDR3 runs to 14 residues. CDR1 and CDR2 from the germline V gene are ENHRY and SYGVKD. Trimming cost V 4 bases and J 0 bases, with 8 bases left between them. CDR3 loop: CAISGLPSTDTQYF. In nucleotides, the CDR3 is TGTGCCATCAGTGGCCTCCCTAGCACAGATACGCAGTATTTT.

This clonotype was found a few times. V gene TRBV20-1 combines with J gene TRBJ2-3, with D maybe TRBD1 (7 bases). CDR1 DFQATT and CDR2 SNEGSKA come from the germline V gene (reference sequence). The CDR3 extends over 16 amino acids. The ends were cut back, 1 base at V and 3 bases at J, with 17 bases in the middle. The DNA for the CDR3 is TGCAGTGCTAGAGCCCCAGGGGGGCCAGGGACAGATACGCAGTATTTT. Translation: CSARAPGGPGTDTQYF.

In this sample, this clonotype turned up many times. The CDR3 DNA reads as TGTGCCAGTAGTGCCGGGTCGGGACGCCTCGGGACTTTCTTT. It yields the protein CASSAGSGRLGTFF. The rearrangement joins TRBV19 to TRBJ1-1; D might be TRBD1 (5 bases). CDR1 and CDR2 from the germline V gene are LNHDA and SQIVND (reference sequence). Trimming shortened V by 5 bases and J by 12 bases, and 22 bases separated the two germline ends. This CDR3 has 14 amino acids.

There are a few counts of this clonotype. The chain is built from TRBV7-8 and TRBJ1-1; TRBD1 matches 8 bases. The junction had 14 bases not matched to a gene; V was cut back by 7 bases and J by 4 bases. This CDR3 has 16 residues. The V gene's germline CDR1 is SGHVS and CDR2 FQNEAQ. This CDR3 is CASKGPRTGSFTEAFF. The CDR3, as DNA: TGTGCCAGCAAGGGCCCGAGGACAGGGTCGTTCACTGAAGCTTTCTTT.

J is TRBJ2-1 and V is TRBV10-3; 9 bases agree with TRBD1. This CDR3 spans 15 amino acids. J was trimmed by 10 bases and V by 3 bases; bases with no gene match: 10. Germline assignment: CDR1 ENHRY and CDR2 SYGVKD. CDR3 bases: TGTGCCATCAGTGAAACGCAACAGGGGGCAAAAGAGCAGTTCTTC. Translation: CAISETQQGAKEQFF.

The chain recombines TRBV20-1 with TRBJ1-2; D ambiguous. The CDR3 has 13 residues. Trimming took off 0 bases at V and 2 bases at J, with 7 bases between the two ends. Germline loops: CDR1 DFQATT, CDR2 SNEGSKA (reference sequence). The CDR3 sequence is CSAREGGNYGYTF. The CDR3 nucleotides are TGCAGTGCTAGAGAAGGTGGGAACTATGGCTACACCTTC.

This rearrangement joins TRBV15 to TRBJ1-5, with D unresolved. Germline V gives CDR1 LNHNV, CDR2 YYDKDF (reference sequence). The CDR3 sequence is 16 residues long. Trimming shortened V by 1 base and J by 0 bases, and 10 bases separated the two germline ends. The CDR3 DNA follows: TGTGCCACCAGCAGAGGTAAAGCATATAGCAATCAGCCCCAGCATTTT. This gives the protein CATSRGKAYSNQPQHF.

This clonotype appeared a few times. The chain joins TRBV5-6 to TRBJ2-5, with D unclear. CDR1 and CDR2 (germline): SGHDT, YYEEEE. The V and J ends lost 5 bases and 4 bases respectively, with 9 bases between them. The CDR3 loop spans 12 amino acids. Here the CDR3 reads CASSRDRETQYF. In DNA form, the CDR3 reads TGTGCCAGCAGTCGCGACCGAGAGACCCAGTACTTC.

This clonotype has more than one count but fewer than ten. The chain recombines TRBV20-1 with TRBJ2-3, with D perhaps given as TRBD1 or TRBD2 (6 bases each). Trimming cost V 5 bases and J 0 bases, with 15 bases left between them. The CDR3 covers 15 residues. Germline V CDR1 and CDR2: DFQATT, SNEGSKA (reference sequence). The CDR3 here is CSALIGGHSTDTQYF. The DNA of the CDR3 is TGCAGTGCTCTAATAGGGGGGCATAGCACAGATACGCAGTATTTT.

In its sample, this clonotype was seen a few times. The genes are TRBV6-5 and TRBJ2-1; 7 bases are shared with TRBD2. Germline CDR1 is MNHEY and CDR2 is SVGAGI. Trimming removed 0 bases from V and 8 bases from J; junction bases left unmatched: 7. The CDR3 contains 15 residues. The chain's CDR3 is CASSYSGGSSDEQFF. CDR3 sequence (DNA): TGTGCCAGCAGTTACTCTGGCGGGAGTTCCGATGAGCAGTTCTTC.

This clonotype was counted only a few times. The V gene is TRBV12-3 or TRBV12-4, the J gene TRBJ2-7; 8 bases match TRBD1. The CDR3 spans 14 residues. The V segment lost 5 bases and the J segment 10 bases; nucleotides outside the gene matches: 13. This CDR3 reads CASSPKVSGQGQYF. The DNA of the CDR3 is TGTGCCAGCAGTCCTAAGGTGAGCGGACAGGGCCAGTACTTC.

This rearrangement joins TRBV3-1 to TRBJ2-5; 10 bases match TRBD2. The CDR3 has 15 residues. V dropped 7 bases and J dropped 2; count of bases not matched to a gene: 7. Germline CDR1 and CDR2: LGHDT and YNNKEL (reference sequence). The CDR3 DNA reads TGTGCCAGCACCCGGTTGACTAGCGGGCAAGAGACCCAGTACTTC. This gives the protein CASTRLTSGQETQYF.